The sequence of this T cell receptor beta chain was determined in a study of beta chain features in type 1 diabetes. Findings and limits, study-wide: Healthy donors had naive, central memory and Treg TCRB repertoires that appeared less similar than those seen among patients.

CDR1 SGHNT and CDR2 YYREEE come from the germline V gene (reference sequence). This CDR3 contains 15 residues. V shed 3 bases, J shed 6 bases, and the junction held 7 bases outside the gene matches. The isolated RNA, all of it, was reverse transcribed, so expressed TCRB transcripts were what got sequenced. The repertoire was sequenced with immunoSEQ multiplex PCR; TCRdb's copy has only in-frame clones and lacks some. The sample has roughly 230,000 clones, 7.5% to 10% seen once. Regarding this clone: As yet, its antigen is unknown.

Sequences were obtained from naive CD4+ T cells from blood. The sequence derives from a woman aged 18-30 years in good health. V usage is TRBV5-4 and J usage is TRBJ2-2; TRBD1 aligns across 8 bases. The CDR3 loop is CASSSRQGSAGELFF. The DNA of the CDR3 is TGTGCCAGCAGCTCGAGACAGGGGTCGGCCGGGGAGCTGTTTTTT.